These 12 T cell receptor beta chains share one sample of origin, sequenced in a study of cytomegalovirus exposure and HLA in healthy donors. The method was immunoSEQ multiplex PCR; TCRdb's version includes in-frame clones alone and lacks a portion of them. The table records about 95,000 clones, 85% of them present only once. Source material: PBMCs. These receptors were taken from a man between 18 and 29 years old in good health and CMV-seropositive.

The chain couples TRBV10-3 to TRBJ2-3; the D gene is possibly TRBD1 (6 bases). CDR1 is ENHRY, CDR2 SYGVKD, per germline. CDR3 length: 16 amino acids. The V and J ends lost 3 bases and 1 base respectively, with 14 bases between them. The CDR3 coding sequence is TGTGCCATCAGTGACCCCGGGACACCTCGCACAGATACGCAGTATTTT. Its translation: CAISDPGTPRTDTQYF.

The CDR3 loop is CASSFGQGVNEQFF. CDR3 nucleotides: TGTGCCAGCAGCTTTGGCCAGGGTGTCAATGAGCAGTTCTTC. This rearrangement joins TRBV7-3 to TRBJ2-1; a weak D match, TRBD1 (5 bases). The CDR3 is 14 amino acids. Germline loops: CDR1 SGHTA, CDR2 FQGTGA. V lost 3 bases and J lost 6, with 12 bases in between.

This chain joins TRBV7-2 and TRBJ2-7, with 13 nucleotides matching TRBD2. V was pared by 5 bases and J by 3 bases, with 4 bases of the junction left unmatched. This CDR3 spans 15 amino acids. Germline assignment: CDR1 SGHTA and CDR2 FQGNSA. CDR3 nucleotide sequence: TGTGCCAGCAGCCAGACTAGCGGGAGGATCTACGAGCAGTACTTC. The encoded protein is CASSQTSGRIYEQYF.

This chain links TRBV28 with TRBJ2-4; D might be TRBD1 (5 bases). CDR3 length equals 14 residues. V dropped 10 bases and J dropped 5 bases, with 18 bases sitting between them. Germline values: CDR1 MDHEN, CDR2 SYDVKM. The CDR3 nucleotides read TGTGCCACCTCCCCCACAGGCCTTCAAAACATTCAGTACTTC. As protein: CATSPTGLQNIQYF.

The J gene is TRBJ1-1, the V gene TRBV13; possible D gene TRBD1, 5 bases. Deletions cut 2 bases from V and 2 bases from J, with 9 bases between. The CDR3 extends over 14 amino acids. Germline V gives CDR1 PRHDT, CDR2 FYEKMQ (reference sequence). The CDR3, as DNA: TGTGCCAGCAGCTTACCGGGGGACAACACTGAAGCTTTCTTT. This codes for CASSLPGDNTEAFF.

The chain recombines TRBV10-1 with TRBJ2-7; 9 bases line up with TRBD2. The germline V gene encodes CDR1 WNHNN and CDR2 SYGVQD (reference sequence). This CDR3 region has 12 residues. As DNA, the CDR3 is TGCGCCAGCAGTGAGTCCGCTAGCGGGATCGACGTC. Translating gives CASSESASGIDV.

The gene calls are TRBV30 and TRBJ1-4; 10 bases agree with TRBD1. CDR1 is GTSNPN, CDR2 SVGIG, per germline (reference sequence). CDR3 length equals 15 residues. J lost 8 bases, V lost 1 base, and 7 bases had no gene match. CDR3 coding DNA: TGTGCCTGGAGTGCTGGGACAGGGGAGAGGGAAAAACTGTTTTTT. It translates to CAWSAGTGEREKLFF.

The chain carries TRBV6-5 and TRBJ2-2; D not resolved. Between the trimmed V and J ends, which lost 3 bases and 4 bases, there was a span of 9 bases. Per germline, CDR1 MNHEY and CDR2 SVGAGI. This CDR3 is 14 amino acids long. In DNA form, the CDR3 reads TGTGCCAGCAGTTATGCGGAGCCCACCGGGGAGCTGTTTTTT. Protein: CASSYAEPTGELFF.

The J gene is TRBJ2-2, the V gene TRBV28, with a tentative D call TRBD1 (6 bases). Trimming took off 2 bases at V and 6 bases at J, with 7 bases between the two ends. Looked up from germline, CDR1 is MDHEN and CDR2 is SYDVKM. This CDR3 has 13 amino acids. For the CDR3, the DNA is TGTGCCAGCAGTTTAGCAGGGGCCGGGGAGCTGTTTTTT. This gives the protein CASSLAGAGELFF.

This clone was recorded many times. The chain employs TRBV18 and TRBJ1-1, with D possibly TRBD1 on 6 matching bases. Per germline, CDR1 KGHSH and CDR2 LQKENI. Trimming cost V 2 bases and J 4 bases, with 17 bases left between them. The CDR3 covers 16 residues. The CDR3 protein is CASSPRGSEVGTEAFF. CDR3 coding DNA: TGTGCCAGCTCACCAAGGGGGTCCGAGGTGGGCACTGAAGCTTTCTTT.

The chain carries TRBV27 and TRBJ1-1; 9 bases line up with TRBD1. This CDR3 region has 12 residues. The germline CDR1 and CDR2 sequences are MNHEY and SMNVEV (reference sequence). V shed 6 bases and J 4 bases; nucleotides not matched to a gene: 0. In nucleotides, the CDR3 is TGTGCCAGCAGACAGGGGGCCACTGAAGCTTTCTTT. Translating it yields CASRQGATEAFF.

CDR3 sequence reads: CASSSGNTEAFF. The DNA for the CDR3 is TGTGCCAGCAGCTCAGGGAACACTGAAGCTTTCTTT. J is TRBJ1-1 and V is TRBV11-3; D gene unclear. Germline V CDR1 and CDR2: SGHNT, YENEEA. CDR3 length equals 12 residues. V lost 4 bases to trimming and J lost 1 base, with 4 bases between them.